This is a list of T cell receptor beta chains from one sample in a study of OX40 agonist ivuxolimab in advanced cancers. Assay used: immunoSEQ multiplex PCR; TCRdb lists only in-frame clones, some missing. In the table there are tens of thousands of clones, 65% to 85% of which are singletons. The specimen comprised CD4+ or CD8+ T cells sorted from blood, sampled in a trial of the OX40 agonist ivuxolimab. The source of these receptors is an adult with an advanced solid tumor such as melanoma, head and neck, liver or kidney cancer. The CDR3 runs from the conserved cysteine through the conserved F or W. Each record gives: V gene, J gene, D gene, clone size, CDR3 protein, CDR3 DNA. D genes are given only for firm matches. A clone size is listed for some rows: how often the clone was seen (once, few, many), or a class if it is expanded.

TRBV11-1	TRBJ2-5	-	-	CASSSNRVGGETQYF	TGTGCCAGCAGCTCTAACCGGGTAGGAGGGGAGACCCAGTACTTC
TRBV7-9	TRBJ1-2	-	-	CASSLGGRSDGYTF	TGTGCCAGCAGCTTAGGGGGGCGATCAGATGGCTACACCTTC
TRBV5-6	TRBJ2-1	TRBD2	-	CASSLRGVYNEQFF	TGTGCCAGCAGCTTGCGGGGGGTCTACAATGAGCAGTTCTTC
TRBV6-6	TRBJ1-1	-	-	CASSYGGALNTEAFF	TGTGCCAGCAGTTACGGGGGGGCTCTGAACACTGAAGCTTTCTTT
TRBV29-1	TRBJ2-7	TRBD1	-	CSVRQGPYEQYF	TGCAGCGTCCGACAGGGGCCCTACGAGCAGTACTTC
TRBV6-5	TRBJ1-2	-	-	CASSGATEVRF	TGTGCCAGCAGCGGAGCTACCGAGGTCCGATTC
TRBV10-3	TRBJ2-7	TRBD1	-	CAIRWDSRAHEQYF	TGTGCCATCAGGTGGGACAGCAGGGCCCACGAGCAGTACTTC
TRBV7-8	TRBJ1-1	TRBD1	once	CASSFSGGNPEAFF	TGTGCCAGCAGCTTTTCAGGGGGTAACCCTGAAGCTTTCTTT
TRBV6-6	TRBJ1-6	-	few	CASTRGELNSPLHF	TGTGCCAGCACTCGAGGGGAACTTAATTCACCCCTCCACTTT
TRBV20-1	TRBJ2-5	-	-	CSQGSGETQYF	TGCAGTCAAGGGTCCGGGGAGACCCAGTACTTC
TRBV11-2	TRBJ1-2	-	-	CASSNRGGYTF	TGTGCCAGCAGCAACCGCGGGGGCTACACCTTC
TRBV2	TRBJ2-7	TRBD1	few	CASSPRTGNSYEQYF	TGTGCCAGCAGTCCCCGGACAGGGAATTCCTACGAGCAGTACTTC
TRBV27	TRBJ1-1	-	-	CASSLGPAVNTEAFF	TGTGCCAGCAGTTTGGGCCCGGCGGTGAACACTGAAGCTTTCTTT
TRBV19	TRBJ2-1	TRBD1	-	CASRGTANNEQFF	TGTGCCAGTAGGGGGACAGCAAACAATGAGCAGTTCTTC
TRBV20-1	TRBJ2-3	-	-	CSANFYDTQYF	TGCAGTGCTAATTTCTATGATACGCAGTATTTT
TRBV6-5	TRBJ2-5	-	-	CASRWTRGETQYF	TGTGCCAGCAGATGGACCCGGGGGGAGACCCAGTACTTC
TRBV7-6	TRBJ1-2	-	-	CASSLGSVSYGYTF	TGTGCCAGCAGCTTAGGGTCGGTATCCTATGGCTACACCTTC
TRBV5-1	TRBJ2-2	TRBD1	-	CASSLSGQGISGELFF	TGCGCCAGCAGCTTGAGTGGACAGGGTATTTCCGGGGAGCTGTTTTTT